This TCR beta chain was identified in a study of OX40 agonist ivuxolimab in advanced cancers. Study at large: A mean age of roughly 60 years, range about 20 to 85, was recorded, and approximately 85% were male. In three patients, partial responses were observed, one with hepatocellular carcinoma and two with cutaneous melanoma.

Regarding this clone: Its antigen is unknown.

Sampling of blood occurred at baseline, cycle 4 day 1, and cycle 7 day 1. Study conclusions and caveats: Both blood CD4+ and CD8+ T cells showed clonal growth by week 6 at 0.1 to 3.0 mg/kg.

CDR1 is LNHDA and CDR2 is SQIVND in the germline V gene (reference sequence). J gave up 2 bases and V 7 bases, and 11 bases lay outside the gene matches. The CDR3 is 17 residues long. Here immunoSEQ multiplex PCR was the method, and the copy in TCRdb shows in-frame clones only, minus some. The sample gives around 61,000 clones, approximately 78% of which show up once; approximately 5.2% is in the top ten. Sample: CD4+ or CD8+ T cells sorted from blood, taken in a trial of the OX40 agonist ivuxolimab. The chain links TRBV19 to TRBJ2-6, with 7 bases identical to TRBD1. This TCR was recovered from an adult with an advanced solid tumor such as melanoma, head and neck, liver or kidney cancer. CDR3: CASKETGVVAGANVLTF. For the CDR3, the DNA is TGTGCCAGTAAGGAAACAGGGGTGGTAGCTGGGGCCAACGTCCTGACTTTC.